This is a list of T cell receptor beta chains from one sample in a study of CD8 T cells in ankylosing spondylitis. In TCRdb, the 5' RACE reads were re-called with MiXCR into one record per CDR3 protein. This table holds under 850,000 distinct CDR3 sequences, around 20% found once. Sequencing was performed on blood, either unsorted or a sorted T cell fraction (not recorded which). Receptors originate from a male donor with ankylosing spondylitis. Both conserved end residues are part of each CDR3. D genes are given only for firm matches. Only some rows state a clone size, as once, few, many or a class for expanded clones.

J gene	clone size	V gene	D gene	CDR3 DNA	CDR3 protein
TRBJ2-5	-	TRBV28	-	TGTGCCAGCAGTTTACAAATGCACGTAGAGACCCAGTACTTC	CASSLQMHVETQYF
TRBJ1-5	few	TRBV24-1	TRBD1	TGTGCCACTCGACAGGGGGCGGGTGACAATCAGCCCCAGCATTTT	CATRQGAGDNQPQHF
TRBJ2-7	-	TRBV12-3/TRBV12-4	-	TGTGCCAGCAGTTACGTGGGAGCGAGCTCCTACGAGCAGTACTTC	CASSYVGASSYEQYF
TRBJ2-7	-	TRBV6-1	-	TGTGCCAGCAGTCGCCGGGGGCAGGCCCCCCACGAGCAGTACTTC	CASSRRGQAPHEQYF
TRBJ2-1	-	TRBV7-6	TRBD2	TGTGCCAGCAGCTCCGGCCCTGGGCGGGGGGGCGGCAATGAGCAGTTCTTC	CASSSGPGRGGGNEQFF
TRBJ2-1	-	TRBV6-2/TRBV6-3	-	TGTGCCAGCAGTTACTCGCAGACTCACCTTTACAATGAGCAGTTCTTC	CASSYSQTHLYNEQFF
TRBJ1-3	few	TRBV5-1	-	TGCGCCAGCAGTTGGGATTTTGCGGGCTCTGGAAACACCATATATTTT	CASSWDFAGSGNTIYF
TRBJ2-1	-	TRBV15	-	TGTGCCACCAGCAGAGATATTCGCGGGGAGCAGTTCTTC	CATSRDIRGEQFF
TRBJ1-4	-	TRBV28	-	TGTGCCAGCAGTCTCGAGTTAGGGGTTAGGGAAAAACTGTTTTTT	CASSLELGVREKLFF
TRBJ2-2	few	TRBV20-1	-	TGCAGTGCTAGAGATATGGGGCTGGACACCGGGGAGCTGTTTTTT	CSARDMGLDTGELFF
TRBJ2-2	-	TRBV7-2	-	TGTGCCAGCAGTCTGGAGAGCTATAACACCGGGGAGCTGTTTTTT	CASSLESYNTGELFF
TRBJ1-2	few	TRBV20-1	-	TGCAGTGCTCAAGTGGCGGGGACTAACTATGGCTACACCTTC	CSAQVAGTNYGYTF
TRBJ2-1	-	TRBV15	-	TGTGCCACCAGCTCCTACCGCCCGGATGAGCAGTTCTTC	CATSSYRPDEQFF
TRBJ2-3	few	TRBV9	-	TGTGCCAGCAGCGTCGACCTCATGCTCACCACAGATACGCAGTATTTT	CASSVDLMLTTDTQYF
TRBJ1-3	few	TRBV5-1	TRBD1	TGCGCCAGCAGCTTGATTGTACAGGGGCCTGGCTCTGGAAACACCATATATTTT	CASSLIVQGPGSGNTIYF
TRBJ1-2	few	TRBV28	-	TGTGCCAGCAGTTTAAGACAGTCGGGTGGCTACACCTTC	CASSLRQSGGYTF
TRBJ2-5	-	TRBV30	-	TGTGCCTGGAGTGGGGTCGGGGGTGAGACCCAGTACTTC	CAWSGVGGETQYF
TRBJ2-3	few	TRBV6-1	TRBD2	TGTGCCAGCAGTAAGGGACTAGCGGGCACAGATACGCAGTATTTT	CASSKGLAGTDTQYF
TRBJ2-1	few	TRBV20-1	-	TGCAGTGCTAGTAGGAGCCCGGACCCCAGTGAGCAGTTCTTC	CSASRSPDPSEQFF
TRBJ2-1	-	TRBV19	TRBD2	TGTGCCAGTAGCTGGGGACTAATCAATGAGCAGTTCTTC	CASSWGLINEQFF
TRBJ2-2	-	TRBV3-1	TRBD2	TGTGCCAGCAGCGAAGGACTAGTGAGCGGGGAGCTGTTTTTT	CASSEGLVSGELFF
TRBJ2-1	-	TRBV5-1	-	TGCGCCAGCTATAGCGGAGGCTCCTACAATGAGCAGTTCTTC	CASYSGGSYNEQFF
TRBJ2-3	-	TRBV6-1	-	TGTGCCAGCAGTGTTGAGGGTTACACAGATACGCAGTATTTT	CASSVEGYTDTQYF
TRBJ2-3	few	TRBV7-8	-	TGTGCCAGCAGCTTATGGTTTTCATCAGATACGCAGTATTTT	CASSLWFSSDTQYF
TRBJ2-1	few	TRBV20-1	TRBD1	TGCAGTGCTAGAGCCGGGACAGGGTCCAATGAGCAGTTCTTC	CSARAGTGSNEQFF
TRBJ1-4	-	TRBV20-1	-	TGCAGTGCAACTAGGGGAACCGGTGAAAAACTGTTTTTT	CSATRGTGEKLFF
TRBJ1-2	-	TRBV5-1	-	TGCGCCAGCAGCTTGGGGGACCGGACGGGTGGCTACACCTTC	CASSLGDRTGGYTF
TRBJ1-2	-	TRBV20-1	TRBD1	TGCAGTGCTGTGACAGGGGGCGTTAGGGGCTACACCTTC	CSAVTGGVRGYTF
TRBJ2-1	-	TRBV27	TRBD2	TGTGCCAGCAGTAGGCTAGCGGGATACAATGAGCAGTTCTTC	CASSRLAGYNEQFF
TRBJ2-5	-	TRBV29-1	-	TGCAGCGTTGGGGAAGGGGTAGAGACCCAGTACTTC	CSVGEGVETQYF
TRBJ2-7	-	TRBV9	TRBD1	TGTGCCAGCAGCGTAGCAGAGGGGGCGTATGAGCAGTACTTC	CASSVAEGAYEQYF
TRBJ1-4	-	TRBV25-1	-	TGTGCCAGCAGAGGGGAGGCGGAAAAACTGTTTTTT	CASRGEAEKLFF
TRBJ2-5	few	TRBV20-1	-	TGCAGTGCTAGAGTAACCGTCCGAGAGACCCAGTACTTC	CSARVTVRETQYF
TRBJ1-4	-	TRBV4-1	-	TGCGCCAGCAGCCAACGGACAACAACTAATGAAAAACTGTTTTTT	CASSQRTTTNEKLFF
TRBJ1-6	few	TRBV2	TRBD1	TGTGCCAGCGGGACAGGAAATTCACCCCTCCACTTT	CASGTGNSPLHF
TRBJ2-7	many	TRBV12-3/TRBV12-4	-	TGTGCCAGCAGTCCGACAGCCACCTACGAGCAGTACTTC	CASSPTATYEQYF
TRBJ2-5	few	TRBV9	-	TGTGCCAGCAGCAACCGGGACCTCCAAGAGACCCAGTACTTC	CASSNRDLQETQYF
TRBJ2-2	few	TRBV24-1	-	TGTGCCACCAGTCGGGGCACCGGGGAGCTGTTTTTT	CATSRGTGELFF
TRBJ2-1	few	TRBV27	TRBD2	TGTGCCAGCAGGGCGCCGGGACTAGCGACAAAATGGTTCTTC	CASRAPGLATKWFF
TRBJ2-2	-	TRBV29-1	-	TGCAGCTCTCAGGGAGAAGCCGGGGAGCTGTTTTTT	CSSQGEAGELFF
TRBJ2-1	-	TRBV12-3/TRBV12-4	-	TGTGCCAGCAGCCCAATAGCGGAGCTCAATGAGCAGTTCTTC	CASSPIAELNEQFF
TRBJ2-7	few	TRBV6-5	-	TGTGCCAGCAGTTACGATAAACTCAATCAGTACTTC	CASSYDKLNQYF
TRBJ2-5	-	TRBV19	TRBD2	TGTGCCAGCACCCTCTCCCCTAGCGGGATGGAGACCCAGTACTTC	CASTLSPSGMETQYF
TRBJ2-2	few	TRBV12-3/TRBV12-4	-	TGTGCCAGCAGCGCCGGCAGCACTATCCAACCCGGGGAGCTGTTTTTT	CASSAGSTIQPGELFF
TRBJ2-7	many	TRBV4-1	TRBD2	TGCGCCAGCAGTTGGACTAGCGGCTACGAGCAGTACTTC	CASSWTSGYEQYF
TRBJ2-7	few	TRBV27	TRBD1	TGTGCCAGCAGTTCGCGACAGGGGGTAGCAGCATACGAGCAGTACTTC	CASSSRQGVAAYEQYF
TRBJ2-1	-	TRBV7-6	-	TGTGCCAGCAGCTTTCTGGGGGCGCGGAATGAGCAGTTCTTC	CASSFLGARNEQFF
TRBJ2-1	few	TRBV25-1	-	TGTGCCAGCAGTCAAATCGGAGGGGGTTACGGCCTTGAGCAGTTCTTC	CASSQIGGGYGLEQFF
TRBJ2-7	once	TRBV15	-	TGTGCCACCAGCAGGGGCGGGGATTCCTACGAGCAGTACTTC	CATSRGGDSYEQYF
TRBJ1-1	-	TRBV5-1	-	TGCGCCAGCAGGGTGGAGGCGAACACTGAAGCTTTCTTT	CASRVEANTEAFF
TRBJ2-3	few	TRBV15	TRBD2	TGTGCCACCAGCAGAGATGGGACTAGCGGGAGGGATACGCAGTATTTT	CATSRDGTSGRDTQYF
TRBJ2-3	few	TRBV6-2/TRBV6-3	-	TGTGCCAGCAGTTACCGGGGCGGGGTGACAGATACGCAGTATTTT	CASSYRGGVTDTQYF
TRBJ1-1	many	TRBV2	-	TGTGCCAGCAGTGAAGCGCTGGCGGACACTGAAGCTTTCTTT	CASSEALADTEAFF
TRBJ2-5	few	TRBV28	TRBD1	TGTGCCAGCAGTGCTCAACAGGGGCGGGAGACCCAGTACTTC	CASSAQQGRETQYF
TRBJ1-2	-	TRBV28	-	TGTGCCAGCAGTTTATACGGGGCAGGCGGCTACACCTTC	CASSLYGAGGYTF
TRBJ2-5	once	TRBV7-9	-	TGTGCCAGCAGCCTGCGTGGGATTGTTCAAGAGACCCAGTACTTC	CASSLRGIVQETQYF
TRBJ2-7	-	TRBV10-3	TRBD1	TGTGCCATCAGTGAGTCGATAGGACAGGGGGCCTACGAGCAGTACTTC	CAISESIGQGAYEQYF
TRBJ2-7	-	TRBV20-1	-	TGCAGTGCTACCGCGACAGGCAGGCACGAGCAGTACTTC	CSATATGRHEQYF
TRBJ1-2	-	TRBV28	TRBD1	TGTGCCAGCAGTATCCGGGACAGGGGCTTTACTAACTATGGCTACACCTTC	CASSIRDRGFTNYGYTF
TRBJ2-5	-	TRBV20-1	-	TGCAGTGCTAGAGATCGGATATCCGGGGAGACCCAGTACTTC	CSARDRISGETQYF